The rows below give T cell receptor beta chains drawn from one sample of a study of CD8+CD57+ T cells in acquired aplastic anemia. TCRdb passed the reads through MiXCR, listing each CDR3 protein once. The data hold 200,000 or so distinct CDR3 sequences, with 64% observed a single time. Sequenced: sorted CD4+, CD8+, or CD8+CD57+ T cells (not recorded which) from PBMCs. These receptors originate from a human donor with severe aplastic anemia or a healthy control (not recorded which). The CDR3 runs from the conserved cysteine through the conserved F or W. D genes are given only for firm matches. Size is stated for part of the rows, as once, few or many counts, or as a class when the clone is expanded.

TRBJ1-1,-,many,TRBV6-1,TGTGCCAGTAAATACACTGAAGCTTTCTTT,CASKYTEAFF
TRBJ1-2,-,few,TRBV7-9,TGTGCCAGCAGCTTAGCGAGGGCCGGCGGGAGCTATGGCTACACCTTC,CASSLARAGGSYGYTF
TRBJ2-7,-,-,TRBV5-6,TGTGCCAGCAGCCCGGGACTTTTCTACGAGCAGTACTTC,CASSPGLFYEQYF
TRBJ1-1,-,-,TRBV2,TGTGCCAGCAGACTCGGGGGCACTGAAGCTTTCTTT,CASRLGGTEAFF
TRBJ2-3,TRBD2,-,TRBV15,TGTGCCACCAGCACCCCCCTAGCGGGATTCACAGATACGCAGTATTTT,CATSTPLAGFTDTQYF
TRBJ2-2,TRBD2,-,TRBV7-3,TGTGCCAGCAGCTTAGCGGGAGGGCCGGGGACCGGGGAGCTGTTTTTT,CASSLAGGPGTGELFF
TRBJ1-1,-,-,TRBV25-1,TGTGCCAGCAGTCCCAGGACACTGCTGAACACTGAAGCTTTCTTT,CASSPRTLLNTEAFF
TRBJ1-1,TRBD1,once,TRBV20-1,TGCAGTGCTAGAGAAACAGGGGGCAGGGCTTTCTTT,CSARETGGRAFF
TRBJ1-1,-,many,TRBV6-5,TGTGCCAGCAGTTCCGCGGGACCCAACACTGAAGCTTTCTTT,CASSSAGPNTEAFF
TRBJ2-1,-,-,TRBV20-1,TGCAGTGCGGGGGTAGACGGGAGAGGTTCCTACAATGAGCAGTTCTTC,CSAGVDGRGSYNEQFF
TRBJ2-5,-,-,TRBV7-3,TGTGCCAGCAGCTTGGGAGCACCCCAAGAGACCCAGTACTTC,CASSLGAPQETQYF
TRBJ1-2,-,few,TRBV10-2,TGCGCCAGCAGTGAGTTGAATGACTATGGCTACACCTTC,CASSELNDYGYTF